These 26 T cell receptor beta chains came from one sample sequenced in a study of T cells in Graves' hyperthyroidism and ophthalmopathy. What was amplified from RNA transcripts were TCR beta CDR3 regions. A first-round RT-PCR of the TCR CDR3 used the HTBI primer set. TCRdb passed the multiplex PCR reads through MiXCR, listing each CDR3 protein once. The sample lists hundreds of thousands of distinct CDR3 sequences, around a sixth occurring once. The specimen sequenced was blood. These receptors all come from a woman in her forties or fifties with Graves' hyperthyroidism that later progressed to Graves' ophthalmopathy.

This clonotype was detected many times. The chain links TRBV11-2 to TRBJ2-7; D gene uncertain. Trimming left V 1 base short and J 2 bases short, with 9 bases between. There are 14 residues in the CDR3. From germline, CDR1 is SGHAT and CDR2 FQNNGV. The CDR3 protein is CASSLVPNAYEQYF. CDR3 nucleotides: TGTGCCAGCAGCTTAGTTCCCAACGCCTACGAGCAGTACTTC. The entire variable domain, with the rest obtained from reference TRBV11-2 and TRBJ2-7, is as follows: EAGVAQSPRYKIIEKRQSVAFWCNPISGHATLYWYQQILGQGPKLLIQFQNNGVVDDSQLPKDRFSAERLKGVDSTLKIQPAKLEDSAVYLCASSLVPNAYEQYFGPGTRLTVT.

This clonotype occurred many times. The V call is TRBV5-1, the J call TRBJ1-1, with 7 nucleotides matching TRBD1. V lost 2 bases to trimming and J lost 7 bases; unmatched junction nucleotides: 2. There are 12 residues in the CDR3. Germline assignment: CDR1 SGHRS and CDR2 YFSETQ. The CDR3 loop is CASSFNRGEAFF. Written as DNA, the CDR3 is TGCGCCAGCAGCTTCAACAGGGGTGAAGCTTTCTTT. The variable domain in full, completed from reference TRBV5-1 and TRBJ1-1, reads KAGVTQTPRYLIKTRGQQVTLSCSPISGHRSVSWYQQTPGQGLQFLFEYFSETQRNKGNFPGRFSGRQFSNSRSEMNVSTLELGDSALYLCASSFNRGEAFFGQGTRLTVV.

This clonotype was seen repeatedly, ten times or more. The chain employs TRBV5-1 and TRBJ1-1; D gene unclear. Trimming shortened V by 3 bases and J by 4 bases, and 10 bases separated the two germline ends. Germline V gene sequence: CDR1 SGHRS, CDR2 YFSETQ. The CDR3 covers 13 residues. The CDR3 here is CASSWGKATEAFF. The DNA of the CDR3 is TGCGCCAGCAGCTGGGGTAAGGCCACTGAAGCTTTCTTT.

The sample holds many counts of this clonotype. The rearrangement links TRBV18 to TRBJ2-7; D tentatively fits TRBD1 or TRBD2 (5 bases each). The CDR3 runs 14 residues. The ends were cut back, 3 bases at V and 6 bases at J, with 15 bases in the middle. In germline, CDR1 is KGHSH, CDR2 LQKENI. The CDR3: CASSPGVAVFEQYF. The DNA of the CDR3 is TGTGCCAGCTCACCGGGGGTGGCTGTTTTCGAGCAGTACTTC.

This clonotype occurred many times. This rearrangement joins TRBV11-2 to TRBJ2-1; D is perhaps TRBD2 (5 bases). In germline, CDR1 is SGHAT, CDR2 FQNNGV. With 0 bases removed from V and 5 bases from J, the gap between germline ends came to 11 bases. The CDR3 runs 15 residues. Written as DNA, the CDR3 is TGTGCCAGCAGCTTAGATCACGGGGAAAACAATGAGCAGTTCTTC. Protein sequence: CASSLDHGENNEQFF. The full variable domain, with the rest looked up from reference TRBV11-2 and TRBJ2-1, is EAGVAQSPRYKIIEKRQSVAFWCNPISGHATLYWYQQILGQGPKLLIQFQNNGVVDDSQLPKDRFSAERLKGVDSTLKIQPAKLEDSAVYLCASSLDHGENNEQFFGPGTRLTVL.

In this sample, this clonotype turned up a few times. This chain's CDR3 is CASSAGDMNTEAFF. In DNA form, the CDR3 reads TGTGCCAGTAGTGCAGGCGACATGAACACTGAAGCTTTCTTT. The chain employs TRBV19 and TRBJ1-1; no reliable D call. With 5 bases removed from V and 0 bases from J, the gap between germline ends came to 10 bases. Germline V CDR1 and CDR2: LNHDA, SQIVND (reference sequence). This CDR3 spans 14 amino acids.

This clonotype was recorded at least ten times. The rearrangement joins TRBV30 to TRBJ1-3; 8 bases line up with TRBD1. Germline V gives CDR1 GTSNPN, CDR2 SVGIG (reference sequence). The length of the CDR3 is 12 residues. V shed 8 bases, J shed 5 bases, and the junction held 5 bases outside the gene matches. DNA for the CDR3: TGTGCCGTGGACAGGGCGAGAAACACCATATATTTT. Translation gives CAVDRARNTIYF.

The table lists this clonotype with many counts. The V gene is TRBV5-8, the J gene TRBJ2-3; no clear D gene. Germline V lookup: CDR1 SGHTS, CDR2 YDEGEE. V was pared by 0 bases and J by 2 bases, with 7 bases between. The CDR3 has 14 amino acids. The CDR3 protein is CASSLGALTDTQYF. The CDR3 region has the DNA TGTGCCAGCAGCTTGGGGGCCCTCACAGATACGCAGTATTTT.

This clonotype was seen repeatedly, ten times or more. J is TRBJ1-1 and V is TRBV5-1, with a possible D match to TRBD1 (6 bases). This CDR3 is 16 amino acids long. V was shortened by 0 bases and J by 4 bases, with 16 bases between the two germline ends. Germline CDR1 reads SGHRS; CDR2 reads YFSETQ. The CDR3 sequence is CASSLAAGALRTEAFF. The CDR3 DNA is TGCGCCAGCAGCTTGGCCGCGGGGGCGCTTCGCACTGAAGCTTTCTTT. Supplemented by reference TRBV5-1 and TRBJ1-1, the full variable domain reads KAGVTQTPRYLIKTRGQQVTLSCSPISGHRSVSWYQQTPGQGLQFLFEYFSETQRNKGNFPGRFSGRQFSNSRSEMNVSTLELGDSALYLCASSLAAGALRTEAFFGQGTRLTVV.

Notes on this clonotype: Since a much larger clone is just one base distant, this may be a read error. The rearrangement links TRBV12-3 or TRBV12-4 to TRBJ1-5, with D possibly called TRBD1 or TRBD2 (6 bases each). The end of the DNA aligns better with TRBJ2-3, so the J call may be wrong. This CDR3 has 12 residues. The CDR3: CASVRGRQPQYF. CDR3 nucleotides: TGTGCCAGCGTTCGGGGGCGGCAGCCCCAGTATTTT.

This clonotype has at least ten counts. This chain joins TRBV6-2 or TRBV6-3 and TRBJ1-1; no definite D call. CDR1 and CDR2 from the germline V gene are MNHEY and SVGEGT. V was cut by 0 bases and J by 1 base, with 27 bases left in between. The CDR3 runs 21 residues. In DNA, the CDR3 is TGTGCCAGCAGTTACTCGATTGTTCTTGGATGGGGAGATAAGCGGAACACTGAAGCTTTCTTT. Protein: CASSYSIVLGWGDKRNTEAFF.

There are many counts of this clonotype. The chain couples TRBV6-1 to TRBJ2-1, with TRBD2 matching 11 bases. From germline, CDR1 is MNHNS and CDR2 SASEGT. Trimming removed 8 bases from V and 0 bases from J; junction bases left unmatched: 6. The length of the CDR3 is 16 residues. In nucleotides, the CDR3 is TGTGCCAGCGAACCGGGACTAGCGGTCTCCTACAATGAGCAGTTCTTC. Its protein is CASEPGLAVSYNEQFF.

The chain couples TRBV5-6 to TRBJ1-4; D gene unclear. There are 13 residues in the CDR3. V was clipped by 0 bases and J by 7 bases, with 7 bases between them. Germline CDR1 reads SGHDT; CDR2 reads YYEEEE. The CDR3 here is CASSLARVEKLFF. For the CDR3, the DNA is TGTGCCAGCAGCTTGGCTAGGGTTGAAAAACTGTTTTTT.

This chain joins TRBV20-1 and TRBJ2-7, with D uncertain. This CDR3 is 13 amino acids long. Trimming shortened V by 1 base and J by 3 bases, and 10 bases separated the two germline ends. Germline V gene sequence: CDR1 DFQATT, CDR2 SNEGSKA (reference sequence). The CDR3 sequence: CSARGENSYEQYF. Written as DNA, the CDR3 is TGCAGTGCTAGAGGAGAGAATAGCTACGAGCAGTACTTC.

This clonotype was seen at least ten times. The CDR3 region is CASSQGQGVSGYTF. The CDR3, as DNA: TGTGCCAGCAGCCAAGGACAGGGGGTGTCCGGCTACACCTTC. The genes are TRBV3-1 and TRBJ1-2; 9 nucleotides agree with TRBD1. V was clipped by 1 base and J by 8 bases; unmatched bases: 5. The CDR3 runs to 14 residues. Per the germline V gene, CDR1 is LGHDT and CDR2 is YNNKEL (reference sequence).

By frequency in the sample, this clonotype is medium-sized. The rearrangement joins TRBV29-1 to TRBJ2-1; D possibly corresponds to TRBD2 (6 bases). Per germline, CDR1 SQVTM and CDR2 ANQGSEA. This CDR3 region has 12 residues. Trimming shortened V by 4 bases and J by 10 bases, and 14 bases separated the two germline ends. CDR3 protein: CSVVGASVEQFF. Written as DNA, the CDR3 is TGCAGCGTTGTTGGGGCTAGCGTGGAGCAGTTCTTC.

This clonotype was observed many times. This sequence joins TRBV11-2 and TRBJ1-1; 7 bases agree with TRBD1. This CDR3 is built from 13 residues. The germline gives CDR1 SGHAT, CDR2 FQNNGV. V lost 5 bases, J lost 5 bases, and 5 bases stayed unmatched. The CDR3 loop is CASSASGGTEAFF. CDR3 nucleotides: TGTGCCAGCAGCGCGTCAGGGGGTACTGAAGCTTTCTTT. Full variable domain (missing parts from reference TRBV11-2 and TRBJ1-1): EAGVAQSPRYKIIEKRQSVAFWCNPISGHATLYWYQQILGQGPKLLIQFQNNGVVDDSQLPKDRFSAERLKGVDSTLKIQPAKLEDSAVYLCASSASGGTEAFFGQGTRLTVV.

This clonotype was counted ten times or more. The chain carries TRBV2 and TRBJ2-1; 8 bases agree with TRBD2. The trim removed 7 bases at V and 2 bases at J, leaving 7 bases unmatched. The germline gives CDR1 SNHLY, CDR2 FYNNEI. This CDR3 contains 15 residues. DNA for the CDR3: TGTGCCAGCACGGGGGGGGGAAGCCCCTACAATGAGCAGTTCTTC. Encoded protein: CASTGGGSPYNEQFF.

The sample holds a few counts of this clonotype. The germline gene is not matched at one end of the junction; a read error may be the cause. The chain is built from TRBV7-9 and TRBJ2-2, with D unresolved. The CDR3 covers 13 residues. Germline V CDR1 and CDR2: SEHNR, FQNEAQ (reference sequence). For the CDR3, the DNA is TGTACCAGCAGCTTGAGTAATACTGGGGAGCTGTTTTTT. Encoded protein: CTSSLSNTGELFF.

DNA of the CDR3: TGTGCCAGCAGTACACACCGGGACAGGGGACCACTAGCCAAAAACATTCAGTACTTC. Translating it yields CASSTHRDRGPLAKNIQYF. J is TRBJ2-4 and V is TRBV6-1; TRBD1 matches 10 bases. This CDR3 spans 19 amino acids. Germline trimming cut 5 bases from V and 0 bases from J; bases unmatched to any gene: 13. Germline loops: CDR1 MNHNS, CDR2 SASEGT.

This clonotype was observed many times. This chain connects TRBV12-3 or TRBV12-4 to TRBJ1-1; D ambiguous. With 6 bases removed from V and 4 bases from J, the gap between germline ends came to 15 bases. This CDR3 comprises 14 residues. The CDR3 protein is CASRMPRVGTEAFF. The CDR3 DNA is TGTGCCAGCAGAATGCCTCGGGTCGGCACTGAAGCTTTCTTT.

This clonotype was detected ten times or more. This chain's CDR3 is CASSLKQGIAFF. CDR3 coding DNA: TGTGCCAGCAGCTTAAAACAGGGTATCGCTTTCTTT. The chain carries TRBV11-1 and TRBJ1-1; D is perhaps TRBD1 (6 bases). V gave up 2 bases and J gave up 11 bases, with 12 bases separating them. From germline, CDR1 is SGHAT and CDR2 FQDESV (reference sequence). The CDR3 has 12 residues.

The CDR3 region has the DNA TGTGCCAGCAGCGGATACCCCGGGACTAGCGTGATAGGCACCGGGGAGCTGTTTTTT. Translated, it gives CASSGYPGTSVIGTGELFF. The chain couples TRBV9 to TRBJ2-2; TRBD2 agrees at 10 bases. CDR3 size: 19 residues. Trimming at V came to 3 bases and at J to 4 bases, leaving 15 bases not matched to a gene. CDR1 is SGDLS and CDR2 is YYNGEE in the germline V gene.

There are many counts of this clonotype. This chain links TRBV5-6 with TRBJ1-1; D possibly corresponds to TRBD1 (6 bases). CDR3 size: 15 residues. Germline values: CDR1 SGHDT, CDR2 YYEEEE. V lost 2 bases, J lost 2 bases, and 13 bases lay in between. Here the CDR3 reads CASSFYRDPNTEAFF. In DNA, the CDR3 is TGTGCCAGCAGCTTCTACAGGGATCCAAACACTGAAGCTTTCTTT.

The V gene is TRBV12-3 or TRBV12-4, the J gene TRBJ1-3; tentatively, D is TRBD1 (6 bases). The V gene lost 6 bases and the J gene lost 4 bases, with 10 bases spanning the gap. The CDR3 sequence is 13 residues long. This CDR3 is CASRYRAGNTIYF. The CDR3 DNA sequence: TGTGCCAGCAGATACAGGGCCGGAAACACCATATATTTT.

The V call is TRBV15, the J call TRBJ1-1; D not certain. In germline, CDR1 is LNHNV, CDR2 YYDKDF (reference sequence). This CDR3 is 16 amino acids long. V was clipped by 0 bases and J by 3 bases, with 14 bases between them. CDR3 DNA: TGTGCCACCAGCAGAGATTTCGCGGCGCCCGACACTGAAGCTTTCTTT. This encodes CATSRDFAAPDTEAFF. Based on the CDR3 plus reference TRBV15 and TRBJ1-1, the full variable domain is DAMVIQNPRYQVTQFGKPVTLSCSQTLNHNVMYWYQQKSSQAPKLLFHYYDKDFNNEADTPDNFQSRRPNTSFCFLDIRSPGLGDTAMYLCATSRDFAAPDTEAFFGQGTRLTVV.